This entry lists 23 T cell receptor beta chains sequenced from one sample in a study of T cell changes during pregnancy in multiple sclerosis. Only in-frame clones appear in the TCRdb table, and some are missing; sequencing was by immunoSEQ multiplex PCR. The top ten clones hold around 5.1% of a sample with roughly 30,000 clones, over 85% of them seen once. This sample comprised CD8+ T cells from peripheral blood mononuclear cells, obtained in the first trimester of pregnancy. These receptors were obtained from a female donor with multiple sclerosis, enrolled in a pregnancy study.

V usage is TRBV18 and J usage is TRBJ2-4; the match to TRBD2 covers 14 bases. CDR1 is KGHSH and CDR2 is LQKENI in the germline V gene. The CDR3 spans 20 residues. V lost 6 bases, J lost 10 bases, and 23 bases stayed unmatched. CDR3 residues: CASSDVSGTSGRGLWRIQYF. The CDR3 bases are TGTGCCAGCTCGGACGTGAGCGGGACTAGCGGGAGAGGTCTCTGGCGAATTCAGTACTTC.

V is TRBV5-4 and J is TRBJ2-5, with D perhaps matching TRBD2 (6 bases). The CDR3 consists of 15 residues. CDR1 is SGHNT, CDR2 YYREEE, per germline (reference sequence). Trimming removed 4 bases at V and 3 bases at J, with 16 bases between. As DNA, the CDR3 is TGTGCCAGCAGCCTGGAGGGCCTAGGGGAAGAGACCCAGTACTTC. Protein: CASSLEGLGEETQYF.

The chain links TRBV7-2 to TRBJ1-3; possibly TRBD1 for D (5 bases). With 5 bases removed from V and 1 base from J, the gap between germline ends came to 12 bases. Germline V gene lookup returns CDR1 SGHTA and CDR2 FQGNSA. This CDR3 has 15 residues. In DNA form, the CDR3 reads TGTGCCAGCAGCCTAGGCGGGGGATCTGGAAACACCATATATTTT. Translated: CASSLGGGSGNTIYF.

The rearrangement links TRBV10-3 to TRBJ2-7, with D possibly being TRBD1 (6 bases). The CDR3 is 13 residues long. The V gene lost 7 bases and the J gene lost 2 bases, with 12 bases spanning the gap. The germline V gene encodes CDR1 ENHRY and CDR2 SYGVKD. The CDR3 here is CAITADRTYEQYF. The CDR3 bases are TGTGCCATCACCGCGGACAGAACCTACGAGCAGTACTTC.

Here the CDR3 reads CASSPIPGDRVLTQYPMNTEAFF. DNA for the CDR3: TGCGCCAGCAGTCCGATCCCTGGGGACAGGGTGTTAACCCAATACCCTATGAACACTGAAGCTTTCTTT. This chain joins TRBV23-1 and TRBJ1-1, with 9 nucleotides matching TRBD1. TRBV23-1 is identified as an open reading frame with a role that is uncertain. Germline trimming cut 4 bases from V and 0 bases from J; bases unmatched to any gene: 27. The CDR3 extends over 23 amino acids.

This chain's CDR3 is CASSQDLSGRASGANVLTF. The CDR3 region has the DNA TGCGCCAGCAGCCAAGATCTAAGCGGGAGGGCCTCCGGGGCCAACGTCCTGACTTTC. The chain employs TRBV4-3 and TRBJ2-6, with 10 bases lining up with TRBD2. Germline CDR1 is LGHNA and CDR2 is YSLEER. This CDR3 is built from 19 residues. Losses at the gene ends were 0 bases for V and 4 bases for J; bases not matched to a gene: 9.

CDR3 sequence (DNA): TGCGCCAGCAGCCAACACCCTTCAGGGGGTAACACTGAAGCTTTCTTT. Encoded protein: CASSQHPSGGNTEAFF. This chain links TRBV4-1 with TRBJ1-1; 7 positions agree with TRBD1. Per the germline V gene, CDR1 is MGHRA and CDR2 is YSYEKL. This CDR3 is 16 amino acids long. The junction had 8 bases not matched to a gene; V was cut back by 2 bases and J by 2 bases.

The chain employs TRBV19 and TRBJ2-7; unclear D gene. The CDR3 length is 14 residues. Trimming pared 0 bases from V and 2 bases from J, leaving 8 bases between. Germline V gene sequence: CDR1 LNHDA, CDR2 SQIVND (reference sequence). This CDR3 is CASSIDGETYEQYF. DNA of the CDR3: TGTGCCAGTAGTATAGACGGAGAAACCTACGAGCAGTACTTC.

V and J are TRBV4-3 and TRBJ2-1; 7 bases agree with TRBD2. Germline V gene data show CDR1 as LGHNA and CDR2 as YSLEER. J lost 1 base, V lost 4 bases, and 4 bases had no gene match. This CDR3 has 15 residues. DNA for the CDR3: TGCGCCAGCAGCCTTAGCGGGTTATCCTACAATGAGCAGTTCTTC. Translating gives CASSLSGLSYNEQFF.

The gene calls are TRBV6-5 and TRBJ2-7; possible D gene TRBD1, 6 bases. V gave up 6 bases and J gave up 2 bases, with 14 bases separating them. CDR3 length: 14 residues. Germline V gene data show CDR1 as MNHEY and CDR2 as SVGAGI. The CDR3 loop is CASSNRGQTYEQYF. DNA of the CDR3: TGTGCCAGCAGCAACCGCGGACAGACCTACGAGCAGTACTTC.

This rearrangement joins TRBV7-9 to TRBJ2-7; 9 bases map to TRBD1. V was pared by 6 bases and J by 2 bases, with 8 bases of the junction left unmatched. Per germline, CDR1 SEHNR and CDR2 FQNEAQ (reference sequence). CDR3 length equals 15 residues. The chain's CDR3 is CASRPGQGSTYEQYF. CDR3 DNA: TGTGCCAGCAGACCCGGACAGGGGTCAACCTACGAGCAGTACTTC.

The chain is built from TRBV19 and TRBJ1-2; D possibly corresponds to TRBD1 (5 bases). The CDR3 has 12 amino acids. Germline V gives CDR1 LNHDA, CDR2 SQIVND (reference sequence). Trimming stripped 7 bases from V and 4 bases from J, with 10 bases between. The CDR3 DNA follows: TGTGCCAGTACCGACAGCCCCTATGGCTACACCTTC. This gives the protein CASTDSPYGYTF.

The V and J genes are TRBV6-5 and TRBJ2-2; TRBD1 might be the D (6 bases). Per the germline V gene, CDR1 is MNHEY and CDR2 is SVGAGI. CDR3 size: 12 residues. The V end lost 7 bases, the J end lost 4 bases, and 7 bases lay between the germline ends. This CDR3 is CASTGVTGELFF. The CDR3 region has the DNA TGTGCCAGCACAGGGGTCACCGGGGAGCTGTTTTTT.

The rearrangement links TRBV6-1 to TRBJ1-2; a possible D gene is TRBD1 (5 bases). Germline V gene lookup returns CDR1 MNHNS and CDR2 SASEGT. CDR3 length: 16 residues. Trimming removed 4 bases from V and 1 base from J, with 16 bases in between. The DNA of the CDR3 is TGTGCCAGCAGTGTCCGGACACCAGCCTATAACTATGGCTACACCTTC. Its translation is CASSVRTPAYNYGYTF.

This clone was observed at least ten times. The CDR3 loop is CASNPTGTLSTDTQYF. The CDR3 bases are TGCGCCAGCAACCCGACCGGGACTCTAAGCACAGATACGCAGTATTTT. This chain uses TRBV4-1 with TRBJ2-3; a possible D gene is TRBD2 (6 bases). Trimming took off 7 bases at V and 0 bases at J, with 17 bases between the two ends. CDR1 is MGHRA, CDR2 YSYEKL, per germline. This CDR3 is built from 16 residues.

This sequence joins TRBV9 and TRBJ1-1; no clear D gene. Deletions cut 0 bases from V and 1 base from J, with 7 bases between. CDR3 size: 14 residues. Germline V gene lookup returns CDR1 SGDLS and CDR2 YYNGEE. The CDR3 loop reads CASSVVSGNTEAFF. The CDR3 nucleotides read TGTGCCAGCAGCGTAGTTTCGGGGAACACTGAAGCTTTCTTT. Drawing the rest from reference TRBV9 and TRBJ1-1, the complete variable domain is DSGVTQTPKHLITATGQRVTLRCSPRSGDLSVYWYQQSLDQGLQFLIQYYNGEERAKGNILERFSAQQFPDLHSELNLSSLELGDSALYFCASSVVSGNTEAFFGQGTRLTVV.

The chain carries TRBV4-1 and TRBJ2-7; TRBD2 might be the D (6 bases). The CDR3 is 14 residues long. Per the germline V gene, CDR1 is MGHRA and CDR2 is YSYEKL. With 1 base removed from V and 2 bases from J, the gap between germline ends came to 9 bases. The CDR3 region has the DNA TGCGCCAGCAGCCAAGGTGGGGGGACCTACGAGCAGTACTTC. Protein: CASSQGGGTYEQYF.

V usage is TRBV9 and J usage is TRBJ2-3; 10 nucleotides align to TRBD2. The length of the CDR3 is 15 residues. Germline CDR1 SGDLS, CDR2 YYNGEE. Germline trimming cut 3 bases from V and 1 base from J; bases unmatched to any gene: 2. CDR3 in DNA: TGTGCCAGCAGCGGAGGGACTAGCGGCACAGATACGCAGTATTTT. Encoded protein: CASSGGTSGTDTQYF.

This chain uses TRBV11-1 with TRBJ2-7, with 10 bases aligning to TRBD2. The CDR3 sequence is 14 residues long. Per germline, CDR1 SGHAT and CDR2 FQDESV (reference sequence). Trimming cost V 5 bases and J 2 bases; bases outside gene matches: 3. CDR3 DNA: TGTGCCAGCAGCCCGGGACTAGCGACCTACGAGCAGTACTTC. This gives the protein CASSPGLATYEQYF. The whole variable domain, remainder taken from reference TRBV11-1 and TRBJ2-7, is EAEVAQSPRYKITEKSQAVAFWCDPISGHATLYWYRQILGQGPELLVQFQDESVVDDSQLPKDRFSAERLKGVDSTLKIQPAELGDSAMYLCASSPGLATYEQYFGPGTRLTVT.

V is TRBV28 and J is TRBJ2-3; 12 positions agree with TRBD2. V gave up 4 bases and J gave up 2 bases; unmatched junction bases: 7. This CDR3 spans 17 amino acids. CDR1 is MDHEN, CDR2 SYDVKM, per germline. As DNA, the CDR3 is TGTGCCAGCAGTTCTCCTAGCGGGAGGGCCCCCACAGATACGCAGTATTTT. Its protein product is CASSSPSGRAPTDTQYF. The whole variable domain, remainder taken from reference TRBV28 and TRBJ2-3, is DVKVTQSSRYLVKRTGEKVFLECVQDMDHENMFWYRQDPGLGLRLIYFSYDVKMKEKGDIPEGYSVSREKKERFSLILESASTNQTSMYLCASSSPSGRAPTDTQYFGPGTRLTVL.

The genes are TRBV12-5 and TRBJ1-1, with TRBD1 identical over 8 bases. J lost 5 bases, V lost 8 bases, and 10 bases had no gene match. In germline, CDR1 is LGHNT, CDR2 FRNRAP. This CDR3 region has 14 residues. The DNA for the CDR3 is TGTGCTAGTAAACCCTCGACAGGGGTGACTGAAGCTTTCTTT. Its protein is CASKPSTGVTEAFF.

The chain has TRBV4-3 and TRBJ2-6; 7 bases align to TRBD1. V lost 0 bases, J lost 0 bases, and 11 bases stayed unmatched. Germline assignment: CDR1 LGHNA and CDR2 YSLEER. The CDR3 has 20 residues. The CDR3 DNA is TGCGCCAGCAGCCAAGATCTTCCGGACAGGTACTTCTCTGGGGCCAACGTCCTGACTTTC. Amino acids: CASSQDLPDRYFSGANVLTF.

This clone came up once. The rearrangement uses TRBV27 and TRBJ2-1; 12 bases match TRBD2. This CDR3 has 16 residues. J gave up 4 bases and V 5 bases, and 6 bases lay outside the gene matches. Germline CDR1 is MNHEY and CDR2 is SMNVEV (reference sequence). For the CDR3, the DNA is TGTGCCAGCAGTGAGACTAGCGGGAGTGGGTACAATGAGCAGTTCTTC. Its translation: CASSETSGSGYNEQFF.